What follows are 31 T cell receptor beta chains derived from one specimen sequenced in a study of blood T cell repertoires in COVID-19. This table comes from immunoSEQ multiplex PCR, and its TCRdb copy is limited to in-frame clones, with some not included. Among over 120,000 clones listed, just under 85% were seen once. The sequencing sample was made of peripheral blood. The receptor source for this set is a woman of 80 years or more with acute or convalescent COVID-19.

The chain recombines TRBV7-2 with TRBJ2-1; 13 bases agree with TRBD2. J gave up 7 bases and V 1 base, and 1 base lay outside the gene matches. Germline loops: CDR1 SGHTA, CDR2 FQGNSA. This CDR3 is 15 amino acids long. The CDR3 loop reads CASSLELAGGNEQFF. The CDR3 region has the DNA TGTGCCAGCAGCTTAGAACTAGCGGGGGGGAATGAGCAGTTCTTC. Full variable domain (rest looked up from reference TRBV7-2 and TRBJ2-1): GAGVSQSPSNKVTEKGKDVELRCDPISGHTALYWYRQSLGQGLEFLIYFQGNSAPDKSGLPSDRFSAERTGGSVSTLTIQRTQQEDSAVYLCASSLELAGGNEQFFGPGTRLTVL.

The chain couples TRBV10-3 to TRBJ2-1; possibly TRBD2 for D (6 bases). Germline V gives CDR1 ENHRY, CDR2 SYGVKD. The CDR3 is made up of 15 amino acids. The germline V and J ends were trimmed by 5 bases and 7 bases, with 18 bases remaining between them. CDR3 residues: CAISLASPAGNEQFF. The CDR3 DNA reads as TGTGCCATCAGTTTAGCGAGCCCGGCGGGGAATGAGCAGTTCTTC.

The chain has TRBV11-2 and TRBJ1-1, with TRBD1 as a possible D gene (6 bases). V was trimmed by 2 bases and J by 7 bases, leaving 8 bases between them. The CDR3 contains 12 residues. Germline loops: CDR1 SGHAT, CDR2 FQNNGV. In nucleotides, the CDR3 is TGTGCCAGCAGCTTAACAGGGCTTGAAGCTTTCTTT. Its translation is CASSLTGLEAFF.

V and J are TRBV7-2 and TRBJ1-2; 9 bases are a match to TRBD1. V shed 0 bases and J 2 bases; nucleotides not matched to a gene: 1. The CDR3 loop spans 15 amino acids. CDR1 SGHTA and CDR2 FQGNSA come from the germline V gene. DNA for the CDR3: TGTGCCAGCAGCTTAGCCACAGGGGGCAACTATGGCTACACCTTC. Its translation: CASSLATGGNYGYTF. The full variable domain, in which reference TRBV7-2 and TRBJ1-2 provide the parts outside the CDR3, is GAGVSQSPSNKVTEKGKDVELRCDPISGHTALYWYRQSLGQGLEFLIYFQGNSAPDKSGLPSDRFSAERTGGSVSTLTIQRTQQEDSAVYLCASSLATGGNYGYTFGSGTRLTVV.

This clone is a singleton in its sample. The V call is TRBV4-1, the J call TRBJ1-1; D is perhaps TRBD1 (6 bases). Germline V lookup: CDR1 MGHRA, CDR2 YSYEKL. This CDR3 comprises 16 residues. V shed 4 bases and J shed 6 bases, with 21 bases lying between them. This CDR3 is CASSPIYLRGRAEAFF. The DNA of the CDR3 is TGCGCCAGCAGCCCAATATACCTCAGGGGTAGGGCTGAAGCTTTCTTT.

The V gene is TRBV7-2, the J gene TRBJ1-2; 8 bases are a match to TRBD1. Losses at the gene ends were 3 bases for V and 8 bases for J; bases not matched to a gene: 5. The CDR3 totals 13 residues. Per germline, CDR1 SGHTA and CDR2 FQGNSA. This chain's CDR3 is CASSFRTGWGYTF. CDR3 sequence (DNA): TGTGCCAGCAGCTTCCGGACAGGGTGGGGCTACACCTTC.

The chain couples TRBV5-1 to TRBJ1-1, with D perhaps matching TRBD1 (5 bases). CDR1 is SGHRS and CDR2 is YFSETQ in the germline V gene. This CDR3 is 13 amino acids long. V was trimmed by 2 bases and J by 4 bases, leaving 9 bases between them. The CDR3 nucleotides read TGCGCCAGCAGCTTTTCCGGGGGCACTGAAGCTTTCTTT. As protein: CASSFSGGTEAFF.

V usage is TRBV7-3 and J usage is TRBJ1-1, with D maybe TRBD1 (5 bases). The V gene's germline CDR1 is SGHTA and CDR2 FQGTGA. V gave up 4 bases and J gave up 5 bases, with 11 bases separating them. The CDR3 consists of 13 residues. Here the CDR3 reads CASSSLGGTEAFF. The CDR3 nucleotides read TGTGCCAGCAGCTCCCTCGGGGGGACTGAAGCTTTCTTT. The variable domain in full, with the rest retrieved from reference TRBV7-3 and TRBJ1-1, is GAGVSQTPSNKVTEKGKYVELRCDPISGHTALYWYRQSLGQGPEFLIYFQGTGAADDSGLPNDRFFAVRPEGSVSTLKIQRTERGDSAVYLCASSSLGGTEAFFGQGTRLTVV.

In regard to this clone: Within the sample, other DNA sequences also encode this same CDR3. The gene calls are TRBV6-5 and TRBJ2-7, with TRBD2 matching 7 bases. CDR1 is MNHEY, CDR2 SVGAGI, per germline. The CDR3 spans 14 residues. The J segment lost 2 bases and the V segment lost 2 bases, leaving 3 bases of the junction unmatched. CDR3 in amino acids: CASSYQAGAYEQYF. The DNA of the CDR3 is TGTGCCAGCAGTTACCAGGCGGGGGCCTACGAGCAGTACTTC.

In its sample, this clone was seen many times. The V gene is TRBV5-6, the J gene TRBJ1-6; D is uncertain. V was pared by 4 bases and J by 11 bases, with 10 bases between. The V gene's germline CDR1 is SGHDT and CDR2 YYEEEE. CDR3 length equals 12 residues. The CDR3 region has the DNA TGTGCCAGCAGCCTCCGCAGTGCACCCCTCCACTTT. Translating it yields CASSLRSAPLHF.

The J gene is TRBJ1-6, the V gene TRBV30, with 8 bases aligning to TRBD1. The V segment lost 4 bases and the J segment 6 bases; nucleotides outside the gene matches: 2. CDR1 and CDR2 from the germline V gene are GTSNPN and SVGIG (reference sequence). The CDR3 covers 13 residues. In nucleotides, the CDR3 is TGTGCCTGGAAACAGGGGGTTAATTCACCCCTCCACTTT. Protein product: CAWKQGVNSPLHF.

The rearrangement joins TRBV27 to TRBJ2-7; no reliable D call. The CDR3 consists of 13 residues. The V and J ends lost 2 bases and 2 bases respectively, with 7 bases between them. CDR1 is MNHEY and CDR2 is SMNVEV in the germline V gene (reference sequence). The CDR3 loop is CASSLKSTYEQYF. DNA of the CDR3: TGTGCCAGCAGTTTAAAATCCACCTACGAGCAGTACTTC.

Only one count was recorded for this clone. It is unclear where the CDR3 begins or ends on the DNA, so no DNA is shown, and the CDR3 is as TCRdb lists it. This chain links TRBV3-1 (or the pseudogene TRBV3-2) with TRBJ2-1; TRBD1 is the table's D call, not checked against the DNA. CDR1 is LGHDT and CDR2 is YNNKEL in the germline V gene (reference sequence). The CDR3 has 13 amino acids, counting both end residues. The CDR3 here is CASSQVGAGAAFF.

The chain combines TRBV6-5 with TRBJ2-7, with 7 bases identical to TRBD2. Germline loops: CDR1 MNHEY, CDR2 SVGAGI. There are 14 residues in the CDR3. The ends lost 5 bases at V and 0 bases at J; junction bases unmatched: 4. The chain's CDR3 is CASSTRDYSYEQYF. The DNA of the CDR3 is TGTGCCAGCAGTACCCGGGACTACTCCTACGAGCAGTACTTC.

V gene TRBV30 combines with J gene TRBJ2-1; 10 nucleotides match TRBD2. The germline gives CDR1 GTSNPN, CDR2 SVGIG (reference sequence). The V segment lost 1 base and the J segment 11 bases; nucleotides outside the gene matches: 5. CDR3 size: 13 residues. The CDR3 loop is CAWSDIAGGQQFF. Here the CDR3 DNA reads TGTGCCTGGAGTGATATAGCGGGGGGTCAGCAGTTCTTC.

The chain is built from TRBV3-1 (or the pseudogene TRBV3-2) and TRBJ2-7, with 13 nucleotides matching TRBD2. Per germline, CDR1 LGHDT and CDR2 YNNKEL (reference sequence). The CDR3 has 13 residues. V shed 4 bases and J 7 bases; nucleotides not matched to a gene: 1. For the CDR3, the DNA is TGTGCCAGCAGCCCGGGACTAGCGGGGGAGCAGTACTTC. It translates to CASSPGLAGEQYF.

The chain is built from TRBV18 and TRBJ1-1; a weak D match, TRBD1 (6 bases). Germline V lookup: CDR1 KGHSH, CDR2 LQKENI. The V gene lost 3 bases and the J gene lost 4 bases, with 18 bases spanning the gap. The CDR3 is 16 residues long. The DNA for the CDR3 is TGTGCCAGCTCACCTGTTATGGACAGTGGTAGCACTGAAGCTTTCTTT. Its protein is CASSPVMDSGSTEAFF. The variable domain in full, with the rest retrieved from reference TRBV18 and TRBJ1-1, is NAGVMQNPRHLVRRRGQEARLRCSPMKGHSHVYWYRQLPEEGLKFMVYLQKENIIDESGMPKERFSAEFPKEGPSILRIQQVVRGDSAAYFCASSPVMDSGSTEAFFGQGTRLTVV.

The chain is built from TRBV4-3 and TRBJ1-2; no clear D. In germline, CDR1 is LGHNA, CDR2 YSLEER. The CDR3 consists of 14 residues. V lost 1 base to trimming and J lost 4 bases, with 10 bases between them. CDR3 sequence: CASSQVGNLYGYTF. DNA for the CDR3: TGCGCCAGCAGCCAAGTTGGCAACCTCTATGGCTACACCTTC.

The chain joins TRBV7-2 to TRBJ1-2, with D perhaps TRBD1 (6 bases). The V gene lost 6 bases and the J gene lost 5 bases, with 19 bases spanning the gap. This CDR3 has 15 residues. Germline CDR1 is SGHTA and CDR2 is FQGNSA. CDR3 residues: CASSIGRGAQYGYTF. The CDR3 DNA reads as TGTGCCAGCAGTATAGGGCGGGGGGCTCAATATGGCTACACCTTC.

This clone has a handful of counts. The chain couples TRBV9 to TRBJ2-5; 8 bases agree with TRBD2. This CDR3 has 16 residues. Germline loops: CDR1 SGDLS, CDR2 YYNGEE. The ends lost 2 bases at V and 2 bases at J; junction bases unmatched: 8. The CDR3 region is CASSVDPLADQETQYF. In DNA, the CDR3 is TGTGCCAGCAGCGTCGACCCACTAGCGGATCAAGAGACCCAGTACTTC.

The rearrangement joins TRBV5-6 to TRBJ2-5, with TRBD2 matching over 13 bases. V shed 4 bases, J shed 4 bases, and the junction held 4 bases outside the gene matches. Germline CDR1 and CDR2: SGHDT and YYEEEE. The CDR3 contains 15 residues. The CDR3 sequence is CASSEGLAGPETQYF. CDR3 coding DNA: TGTGCCAGCAGCGAGGGACTAGCGGGGCCAGAGACCCAGTACTTC.

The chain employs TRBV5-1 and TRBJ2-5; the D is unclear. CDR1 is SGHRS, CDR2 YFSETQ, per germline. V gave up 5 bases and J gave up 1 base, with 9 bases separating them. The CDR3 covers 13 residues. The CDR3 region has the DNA TGCGCCAGCAGTTTTCAGATCCAAGAGACCCAGTACTTC. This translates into CASSFQIQETQYF.

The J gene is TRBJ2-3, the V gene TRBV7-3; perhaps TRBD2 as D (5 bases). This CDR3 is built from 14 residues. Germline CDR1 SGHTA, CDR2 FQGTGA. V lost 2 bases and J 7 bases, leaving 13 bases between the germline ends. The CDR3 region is CASSLVGPGNTQYF. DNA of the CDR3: TGTGCCAGCAGCTTAGTGGGTCCGGGGAATACGCAGTATTTT.

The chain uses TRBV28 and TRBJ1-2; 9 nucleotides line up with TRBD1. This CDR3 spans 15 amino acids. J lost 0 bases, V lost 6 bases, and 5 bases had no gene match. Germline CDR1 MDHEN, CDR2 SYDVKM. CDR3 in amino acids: CASSLQGAANYGYTF. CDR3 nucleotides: TGTGCCAGCAGCCTACAGGGGGCAGCTAACTATGGCTACACCTTC.

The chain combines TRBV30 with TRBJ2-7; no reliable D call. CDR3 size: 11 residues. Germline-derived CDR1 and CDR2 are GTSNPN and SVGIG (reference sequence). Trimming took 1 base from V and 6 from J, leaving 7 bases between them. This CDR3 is CAWSARVEQYF. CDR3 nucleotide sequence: TGTGCCTGGAGTGCCCGAGTCGAGCAGTACTTC.

The DNA of the CDR3 is TGTGCCAGCAGTTACCCCCCGGCCTACGAGCAGTACTTC. This sequence encodes CASSYPPAYEQYF. The chain links TRBV6-5 to TRBJ2-7, with D unresolved. The length of the CDR3 is 13 residues. Germline V gene lookup returns CDR1 MNHEY and CDR2 SVGAGI. Trimming removed 2 bases from V and 2 bases from J, with 7 bases in between.

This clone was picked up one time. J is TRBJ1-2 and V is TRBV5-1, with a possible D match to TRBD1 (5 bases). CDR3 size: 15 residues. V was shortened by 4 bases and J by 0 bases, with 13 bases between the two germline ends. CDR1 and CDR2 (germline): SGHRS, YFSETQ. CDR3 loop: CASSASGPANYGYTF. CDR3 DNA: TGCGCCAGCAGCGCTTCAGGGCCTGCTAACTATGGCTACACCTTC.

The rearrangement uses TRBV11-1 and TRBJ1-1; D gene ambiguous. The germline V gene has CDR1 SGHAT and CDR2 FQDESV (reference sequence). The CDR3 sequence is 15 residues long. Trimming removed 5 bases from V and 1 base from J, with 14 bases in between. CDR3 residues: CASSPGRSANTEAFF. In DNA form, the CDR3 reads TGTGCCAGCAGCCCCGGTCGGAGCGCGAACACTGAAGCTTTCTTT.

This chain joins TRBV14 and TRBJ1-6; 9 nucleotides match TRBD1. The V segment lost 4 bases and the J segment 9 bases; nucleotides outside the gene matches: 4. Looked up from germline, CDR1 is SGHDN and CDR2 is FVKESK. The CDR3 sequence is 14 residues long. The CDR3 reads CASSPQGAGSPLHF. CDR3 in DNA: TGTGCCAGCAGCCCACAGGGGGCCGGTTCACCCCTCCACTTT.

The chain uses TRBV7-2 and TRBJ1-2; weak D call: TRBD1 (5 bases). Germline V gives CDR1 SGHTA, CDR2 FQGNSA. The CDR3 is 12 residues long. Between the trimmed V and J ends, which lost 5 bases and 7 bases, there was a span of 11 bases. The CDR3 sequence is CASSPGWRGYTF. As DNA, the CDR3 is TGTGCCAGCAGCCCAGGGTGGCGTGGCTACACCTTC. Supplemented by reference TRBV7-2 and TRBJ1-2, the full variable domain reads GAGVSQSPSNKVTEKGKDVELRCDPISGHTALYWYRQSLGQGLEFLIYFQGNSAPDKSGLPSDRFSAERTGGSVSTLTIQRTQQEDSAVYLCASSPGWRGYTFGSGTRLTVV.

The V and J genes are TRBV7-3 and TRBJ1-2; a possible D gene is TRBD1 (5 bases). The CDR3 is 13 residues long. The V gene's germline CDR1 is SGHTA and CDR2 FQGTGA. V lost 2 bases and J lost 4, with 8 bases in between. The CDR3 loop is CASSLDSVYGYTF. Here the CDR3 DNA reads TGTGCCAGCAGCTTAGACAGTGTCTATGGCTACACCTTC. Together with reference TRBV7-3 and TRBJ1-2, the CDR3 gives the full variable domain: GAGVSQTPSNKVTEKGKYVELRCDPISGHTALYWYRQSLGQGPEFLIYFQGTGAADDSGLPNDRFFAVRPEGSVSTLKIQRTERGDSAVYLCASSLDSVYGYTFGSGTRLTVV.